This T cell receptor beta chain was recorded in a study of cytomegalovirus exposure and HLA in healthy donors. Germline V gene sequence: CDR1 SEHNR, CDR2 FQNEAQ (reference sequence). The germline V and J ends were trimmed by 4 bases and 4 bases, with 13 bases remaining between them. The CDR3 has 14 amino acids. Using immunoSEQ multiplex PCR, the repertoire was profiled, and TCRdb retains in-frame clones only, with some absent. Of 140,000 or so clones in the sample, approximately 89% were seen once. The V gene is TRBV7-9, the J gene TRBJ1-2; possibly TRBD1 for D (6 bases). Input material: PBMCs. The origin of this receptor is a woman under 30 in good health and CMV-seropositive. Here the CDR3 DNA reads TGTGCCAGCAGCTATCTTGGGGGCGGCTATGGCTACACCTTC. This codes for CASSYLGGGYGYTF.